This T cell receptor beta chain was sequenced for a study of blood T cell repertoires in COVID-19. The V gene's germline CDR1 is SGHRS and CDR2 YFSETQ. Trimming removed 0 bases from V and 2 bases from J; junction bases left unmatched: 3. The length of the CDR3 is 15 residues. Per the authors' pipeline: Reference gene primer amplification gave nucleated cell count estimates. The method was immunoSEQ multiplex PCR; TCRdb's version includes in-frame clones alone and lacks a portion of them. That table furnishes V, J and clone size, whereas the DNA furnished D and trimming. The sample lists around 250,000 clones, 85% occurring once.

The TCR originated in a woman in her 50s with acute COVID-19. The chain is built from TRBV5-1 and TRBJ2-3; 7 bases match TRBD1. Sequences were obtained from PBMCs or T cells enriched from blood (not recorded which). The CDR3 nucleotides are TGCGCCAGCAGCTTGGCGGGGACAGCCACAGATACGCAGTATTTT. This translates into CASSLAGTATDTQYF.